This T cell receptor (beta chain) was documented in a study of cytomegalovirus exposure and HLA in healthy donors. General study findings and limits: Sequencing had likely introduced a cluster of highly shared sequence variants as an artifact.

J lost 3 bases, V lost 1 base, and 5 bases had no gene match. CDR3 size: 15 residues. Germline CDR1 is MNHNS and CDR2 is SASEGT. With 60 Vbeta and 13 Jbeta primers, the PCR was carried out. Repertoires were generated with immunoSEQ multiplex PCR, while TCRdb's copy carries only in-frame clones and drops some. The sample consists of approximately 220,000 clones, 70% to 80% of them appearing once. About this clone: The antigen is undetermined.

The sequenced sample was PBMCs. This sequence joins TRBV6-1 and TRBJ2-7; 8 nucleotides align to TRBD1. This TCR was recovered from a man aged 35 to 55 in good health and CMV-seronegative. The CDR3 sequence is CASSEERDRNYEQYF. The CDR3 DNA reads TGTGCCAGCAGTGAAGAAAGGGACAGGAACTACGAGCAGTACTTC.